The 2 T cell receptor beta chains reported below all come from one sample, sequenced in a study of identical twins (dated by TCRdb to 2016 to 2017). Libraries came from 5' RACE. Reads for this sample came from an Illumina HiSeq 2000. TCRdb itself trimmed the public reads at Q25 with fastp, ran MiXCR and retained productive beta chains. Under each unique CDR3 protein, matching rows form one entry showing the most common genes and DNA. Across this sample there are about 530,000 distinct CDR3 sequences, with over 12% seen only once. Roughly 0.44% of the sample goes to the ten largest clones. The sample also formed part of further work on yellow fever vaccine responses in identical twins.

The sequenced sample consisted of CD4+ T cells sorted from blood. These receptor sequences come from a woman younger than 30 in good health.

The chain links TRBV29-1 to TRBJ2-2; weak D call: TRBD1 (6 bases). Trimming took 6 bases from V and 1 from J, leaving 15 bases between them. Germline V lookup: CDR1 SQVTM, CDR2 ANQGSEA. The CDR3 contains 15 residues. The CDR3 loop reads CSVGLRDKNTGELFF. The CDR3 DNA is TGCAGCGTGGGCCTCCGGGACAAGAACACCGGGGAGCTGTTTTTT.

This clonotype turned up a few times. The V gene is TRBV29-1, the J gene TRBJ2-7, with a weak D call TRBD1 (5 bases). Trimming cost V 6 bases and J 5 bases, with 20 bases left between them. CDR1 and CDR2 from the germline V gene are SQVTM and ANQGSEA. The CDR3 runs to 14 residues. The CDR3 DNA follows: TGCAGCGTAACGAGACAGCCTGATAAAAACGAGCAGTACTTC. The encoded protein is CSVTRQPDKNEQYF.